The subject of this entry is one T cell receptor beta chain. This record belongs to a study of monozygotic twins with inflammatory bowel disease. One blood sample of 2.5 ml was taken from each donor. The CDR3 consists of 15 residues. CDR1 is SGHNT and CDR2 is YYREEE in the germline V gene (reference sequence). Researchers used template switching to add UMIs featuring a 6-nucleotide sample barcode. Using TCRalpha and TCRbeta cDNA, the researchers carried out two nested PCRs that lasted roughly 16 and 10 cycles. Reprocessing the 5' RACE reads, TCRdb reports a single entry for every CDR3 protein and omits DNA. The repertoire table contains around 380,000 distinct CDR3 sequences.

The chain employs TRBV5-4 and TRBJ2-3; the D call from TCRdb, TRBD1, cannot be confirmed without DNA. This clonotype originated in a human donor with ulcerative colitis or Crohn's disease, or a healthy co-twin of an affected twin (not recorded which). The sequenced material came from blood. The CDR3: CASSREGRDTDTQYF. The complete variable domain, with remaining parts taken from reference TRBV5-4 and TRBJ2-3, reads ETGVTQSPTHLIKTRGQQVTLRCSSQSGHNTVSWYQQALGQGPQFIFQYYREEENGRGNFPPRFSGLQFPNYSSELNVNALELDDSALYLCASSREGRDTDTQYFGPGTRLTVL.